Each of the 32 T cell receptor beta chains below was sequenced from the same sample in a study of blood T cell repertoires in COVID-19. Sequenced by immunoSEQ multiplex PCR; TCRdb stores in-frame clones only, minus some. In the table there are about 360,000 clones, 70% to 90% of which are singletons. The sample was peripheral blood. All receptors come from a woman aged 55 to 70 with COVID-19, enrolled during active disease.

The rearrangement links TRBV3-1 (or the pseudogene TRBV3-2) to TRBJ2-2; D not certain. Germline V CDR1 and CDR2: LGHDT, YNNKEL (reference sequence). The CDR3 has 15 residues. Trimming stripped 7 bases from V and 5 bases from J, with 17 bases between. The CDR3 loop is CASIPEEKLTGELFF. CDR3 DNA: TGTGCCAGCATCCCCGAGGAGAAGCTTACCGGGGAGCTGTTTTTT.

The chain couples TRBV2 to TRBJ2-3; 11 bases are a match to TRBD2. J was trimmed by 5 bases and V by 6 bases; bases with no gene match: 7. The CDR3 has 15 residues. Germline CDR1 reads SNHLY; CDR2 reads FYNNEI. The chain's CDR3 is CASRLSGGAEDTQYF. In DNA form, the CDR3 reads TGTGCCAGCAGACTTAGCGGGGGGGCCGAAGATACGCAGTATTTT. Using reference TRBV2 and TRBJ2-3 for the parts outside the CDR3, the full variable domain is EPEVTQTPSHQVTQMGQEVILRCVPISNHLYFYWYRQILGQKVEFLVSFYNNEISEKSEIFDDQFSVERPDGSNFTLKIRSTKLEDSAMYFCASRLSGGAEDTQYFGPGTRLTVL.

This chain's CDR3 is CASSKTGAFDRNYGYTF. In nucleotides, the CDR3 is TGTGCCAGCAGCAAAACGGGAGCCTTCGACAGAAACTATGGCTACACCTTC. The chain joins TRBV6-2 or TRBV6-3 to TRBJ1-2; D is perhaps TRBD1 (5 bases). Germline V gene sequence: CDR1 MNHEY, CDR2 SVGEGT. This CDR3 spans 17 amino acids. Trimming took off 6 bases at V and 2 bases at J, with 22 bases between the two ends.

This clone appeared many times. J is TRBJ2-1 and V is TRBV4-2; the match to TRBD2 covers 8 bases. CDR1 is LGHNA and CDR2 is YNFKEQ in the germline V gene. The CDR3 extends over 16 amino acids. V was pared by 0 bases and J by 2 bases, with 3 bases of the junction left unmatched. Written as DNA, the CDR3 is TGTGCCAGCAGCCAAGATCGGGGGGGGCCCTACAATGAGCAGTTCTTC. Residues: CASSQDRGGPYNEQFF.

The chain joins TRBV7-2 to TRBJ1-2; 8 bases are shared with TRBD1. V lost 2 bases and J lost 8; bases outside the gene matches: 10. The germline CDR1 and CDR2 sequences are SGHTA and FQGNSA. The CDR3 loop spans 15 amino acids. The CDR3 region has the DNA TGTGCCAGCAGCTTAACCGGACAGGGAATGGACGGCTACACCTTC. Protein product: CASSLTGQGMDGYTF.

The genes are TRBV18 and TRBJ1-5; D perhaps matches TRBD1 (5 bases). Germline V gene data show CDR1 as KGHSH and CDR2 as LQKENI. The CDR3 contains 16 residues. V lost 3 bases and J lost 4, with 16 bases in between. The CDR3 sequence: CASSPVAGRTNQPQHF. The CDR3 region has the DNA TGTGCCAGCTCACCGGTGGCAGGGCGGACGAATCAGCCCCAGCATTTT.

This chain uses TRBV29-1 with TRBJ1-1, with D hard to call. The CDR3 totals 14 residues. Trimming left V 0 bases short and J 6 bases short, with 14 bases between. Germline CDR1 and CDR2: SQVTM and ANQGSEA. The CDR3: CSVEDFGSTSEAFF. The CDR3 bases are TGCAGCGTTGAAGACTTCGGGAGTACGTCTGAAGCTTTCTTT.

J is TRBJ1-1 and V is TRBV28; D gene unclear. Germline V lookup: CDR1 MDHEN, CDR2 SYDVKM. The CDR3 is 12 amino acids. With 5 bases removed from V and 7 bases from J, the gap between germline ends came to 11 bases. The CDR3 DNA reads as TGTGCCAGCAGTGTAGTTCGGGTTGAAGCTTTCTTT. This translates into CASSVVRVEAFF.

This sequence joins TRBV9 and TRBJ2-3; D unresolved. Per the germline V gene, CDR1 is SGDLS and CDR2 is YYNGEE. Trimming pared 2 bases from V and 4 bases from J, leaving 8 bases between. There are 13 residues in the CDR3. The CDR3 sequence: CASSVEAPDTQYF. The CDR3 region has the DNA TGTGCCAGCAGCGTCGAGGCACCAGATACGCAGTATTTT. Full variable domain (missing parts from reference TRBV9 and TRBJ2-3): DSGVTQTPKHLITATGQRVTLRCSPRSGDLSVYWYQQSLDQGLQFLIQYYNGEERAKGNILERFSAQQFPDLHSELNLSSLELGDSALYFCASSVEAPDTQYFGPGTRLTVL.

This CDR3 is CASSPRGSDTQYF. CDR3 bases: TGTGCCAGCAGCCCCCGCGGTTCAGATACGCAGTATTTT. The gene calls are TRBV9 and TRBJ2-3; no firm D call. In germline, CDR1 is SGDLS, CDR2 YYNGEE. The CDR3 is 13 amino acids. V shed 4 bases and J shed 4 bases, with 10 bases lying between them.

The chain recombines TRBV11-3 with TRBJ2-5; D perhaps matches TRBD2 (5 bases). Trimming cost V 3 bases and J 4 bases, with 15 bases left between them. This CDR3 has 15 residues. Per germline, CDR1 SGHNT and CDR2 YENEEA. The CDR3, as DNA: TGTGCCAGCAGCTTCGGGGAGATTGGTTCAGAGACCCAGTACTTC. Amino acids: CASSFGEIGSETQYF.

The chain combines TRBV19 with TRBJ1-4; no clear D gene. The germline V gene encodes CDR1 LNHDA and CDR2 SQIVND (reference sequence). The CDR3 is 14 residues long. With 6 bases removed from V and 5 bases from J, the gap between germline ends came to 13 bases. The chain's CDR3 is CASSNSDWNEKLFF. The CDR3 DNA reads TGTGCCAGTAGCAACTCGGACTGGAATGAAAAACTGTTTTTT.

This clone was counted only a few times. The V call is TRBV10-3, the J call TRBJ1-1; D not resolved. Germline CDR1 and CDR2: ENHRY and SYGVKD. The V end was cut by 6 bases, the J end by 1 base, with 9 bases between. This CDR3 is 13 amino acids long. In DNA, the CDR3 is TGTGCCATCAGCCCCGCAGGGAACACTGAAGCTTTCTTT. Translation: CAISPAGNTEAFF.

Written as DNA, the CDR3 is TGTGCCAGCAGACCAGGGACTAGCGGGGGGGCAGATACGCAGTATTTT. This encodes CASRPGTSGGADTQYF. J is TRBJ2-3 and V is TRBV2, with 16 bases lining up with TRBD2. J gave up 4 bases and V 6 bases, and 4 bases lay outside the gene matches. The CDR3 totals 16 residues. Germline V CDR1 and CDR2: SNHLY, FYNNEI.

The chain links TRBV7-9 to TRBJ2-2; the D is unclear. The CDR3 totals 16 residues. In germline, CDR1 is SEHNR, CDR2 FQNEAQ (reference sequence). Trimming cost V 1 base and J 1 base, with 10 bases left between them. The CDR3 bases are TGTGCCAGCAGCTTAGGGTGGCTCAGGAACACCGGGGAGCTGTTTTTT. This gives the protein CASSLGWLRNTGELFF.

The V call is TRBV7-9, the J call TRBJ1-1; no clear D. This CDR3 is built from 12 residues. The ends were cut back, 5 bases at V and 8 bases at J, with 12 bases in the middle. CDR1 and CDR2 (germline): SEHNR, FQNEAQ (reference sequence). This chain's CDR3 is CASSLGTFEAFF. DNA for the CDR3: TGTGCCAGCAGCCTAGGAACATTCGAAGCTTTCTTT.

CDR3 protein: CASSAPAGGIADTQYF. In DNA form, the CDR3 reads TGTGCCAGCAGCGCACCTGCAGGGGGCATTGCAGATACGCAGTATTTT. J is TRBJ2-3 and V is TRBV9; 8 bases are shared with TRBD1. V was pared by 3 bases and J by 4 bases, with 10 bases of the junction left unmatched. This CDR3 contains 16 residues. In germline, CDR1 is SGDLS, CDR2 YYNGEE.

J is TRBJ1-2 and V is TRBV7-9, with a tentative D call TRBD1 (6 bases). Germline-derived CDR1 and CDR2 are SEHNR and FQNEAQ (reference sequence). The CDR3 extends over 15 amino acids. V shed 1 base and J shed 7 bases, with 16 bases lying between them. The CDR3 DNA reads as TGTGCCAGCAGCTTAGAAGGCAGGGGATATGGTGGCTACACCTTC. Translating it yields CASSLEGRGYGGYTF.

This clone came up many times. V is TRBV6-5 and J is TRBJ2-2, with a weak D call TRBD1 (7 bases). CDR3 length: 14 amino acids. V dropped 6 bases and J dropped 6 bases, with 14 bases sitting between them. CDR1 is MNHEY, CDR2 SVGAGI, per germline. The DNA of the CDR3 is TGTGCCAGCAGCCCCACAGGGGAGGCCGGGGAGCTGTTTTTT. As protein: CASSPTGEAGELFF.

In nucleotides, the CDR3 is TGCGCCAGCAGCCTACAGGGTAGTCCCTACAATGAGCAGTTCTTC. Translated, it gives CASSLQGSPYNEQFF. V and J are TRBV5-1 and TRBJ2-1; possible D gene TRBD1, 6 bases. Trimming took off 4 bases at V and 2 bases at J, with 13 bases between the two ends. Germline V CDR1 and CDR2: SGHRS, YFSETQ. This CDR3 region has 15 residues.

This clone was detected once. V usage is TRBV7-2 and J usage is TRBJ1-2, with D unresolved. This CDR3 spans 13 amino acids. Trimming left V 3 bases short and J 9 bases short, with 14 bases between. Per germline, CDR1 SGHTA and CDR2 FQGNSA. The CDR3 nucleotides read TGTGCCAGCAGCTTCCTTAACCGAGTGAGCTACACCTTC. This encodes CASSFLNRVSYTF.

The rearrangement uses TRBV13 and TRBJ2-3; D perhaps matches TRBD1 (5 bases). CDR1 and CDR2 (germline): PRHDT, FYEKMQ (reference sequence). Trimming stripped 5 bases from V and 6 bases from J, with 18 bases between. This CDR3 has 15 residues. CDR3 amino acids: CASSPPYTGSDTQYF. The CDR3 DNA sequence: TGTGCCAGCAGCCCGCCGTACACAGGATCTGATACGCAGTATTTT.

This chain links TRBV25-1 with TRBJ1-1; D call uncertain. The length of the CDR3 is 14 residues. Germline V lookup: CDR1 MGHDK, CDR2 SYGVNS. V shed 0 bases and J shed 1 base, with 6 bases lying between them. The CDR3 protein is CASSEYTPNTEAFF. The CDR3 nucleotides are TGTGCCAGCAGTGAATATACTCCGAACACTGAAGCTTTCTTT.

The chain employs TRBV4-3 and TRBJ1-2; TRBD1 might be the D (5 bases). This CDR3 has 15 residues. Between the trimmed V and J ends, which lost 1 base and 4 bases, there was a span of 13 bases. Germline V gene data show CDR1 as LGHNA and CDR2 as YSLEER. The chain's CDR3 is CASSQGGRPLYGYTF. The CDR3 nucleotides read TGCGCCAGCAGCCAAGGGGGCAGGCCACTCTATGGCTACACCTTC.

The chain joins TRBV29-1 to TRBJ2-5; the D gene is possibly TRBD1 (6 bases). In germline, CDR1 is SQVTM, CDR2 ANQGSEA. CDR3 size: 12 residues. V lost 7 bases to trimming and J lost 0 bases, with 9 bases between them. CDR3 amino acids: CSAGQYQETQYF. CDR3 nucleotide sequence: TGCAGCGCCGGACAGTACCAAGAGACCCAGTACTTC.

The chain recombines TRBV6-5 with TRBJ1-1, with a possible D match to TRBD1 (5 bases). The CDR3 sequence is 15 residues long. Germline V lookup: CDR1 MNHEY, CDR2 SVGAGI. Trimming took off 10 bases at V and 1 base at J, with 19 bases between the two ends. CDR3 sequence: CATLSGPGGNTEAFF. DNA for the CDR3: TGTGCCACATTATCTGGACCGGGGGGGAACACTGAAGCTTTCTTT.

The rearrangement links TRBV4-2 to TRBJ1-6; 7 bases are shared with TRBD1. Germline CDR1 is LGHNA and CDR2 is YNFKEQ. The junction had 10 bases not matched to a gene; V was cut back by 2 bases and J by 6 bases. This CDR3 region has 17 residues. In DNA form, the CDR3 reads TGTGCCAGCAGCCAATCGGGCTGGGACAGCCCTAATTCACCCCTCCACTTT. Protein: CASSQSGWDSPNSPLHF.

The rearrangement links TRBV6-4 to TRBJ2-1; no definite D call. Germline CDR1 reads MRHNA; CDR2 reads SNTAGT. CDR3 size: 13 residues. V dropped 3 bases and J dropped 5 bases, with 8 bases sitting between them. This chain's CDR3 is CASSERENNEQFF. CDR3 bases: TGTGCCAGCAGTGAACGTGAGAACAATGAGCAGTTCTTC.

The CDR3 DNA reads TGCGCCAGCAGCTCCGGGACAGTTACCGGGGAGCTGTTTTTT. It is translated as CASSSGTVTGELFF. The chain uses TRBV5-1 and TRBJ2-2; TRBD1 aligns across 7 bases. V trimming: 3 bases; J trimming: 5 bases; junction bases outside the gene matches: 4. The CDR3 sequence is 14 residues long. Germline loops: CDR1 SGHRS, CDR2 YFSETQ.

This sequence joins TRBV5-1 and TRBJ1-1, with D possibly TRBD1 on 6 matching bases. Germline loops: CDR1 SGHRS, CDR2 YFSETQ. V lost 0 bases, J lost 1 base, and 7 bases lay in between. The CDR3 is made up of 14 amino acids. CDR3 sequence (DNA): TGCGCCAGCAGCTTGGGCAGGGGGAACACTGAAGCTTTCTTT. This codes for CASSLGRGNTEAFF.

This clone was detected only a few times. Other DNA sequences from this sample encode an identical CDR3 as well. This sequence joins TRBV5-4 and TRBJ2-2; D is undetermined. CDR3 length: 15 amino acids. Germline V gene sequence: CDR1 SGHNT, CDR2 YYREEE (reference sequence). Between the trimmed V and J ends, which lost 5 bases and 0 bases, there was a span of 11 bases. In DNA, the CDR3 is TGTGCCAGCAGTTCCGAGGTCGCGAACACCGGGGAGCTGTTTTTT. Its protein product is CASSSEVANTGELFF.

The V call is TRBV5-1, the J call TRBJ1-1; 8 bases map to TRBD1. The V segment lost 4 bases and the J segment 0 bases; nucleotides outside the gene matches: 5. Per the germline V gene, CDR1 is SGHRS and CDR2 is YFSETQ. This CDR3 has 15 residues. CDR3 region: CASSQGQAMNTEAFF. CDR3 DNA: TGCGCCAGCAGCCAGGGACAGGCTATGAACACTGAAGCTTTCTTT.